One and the same sample provided the 27 T cell receptor beta chains below, sequenced in a study of blood T cell repertoires in COVID-19. The data were produced by immunoSEQ multiplex PCR, yet TCRdb's version contains in-frame clones alone and is incomplete. The data contain over 120,000 clones, roughly 88% of them singletons. Sequenced input: PBMCs or T cells enriched from blood (not recorded which). These TCRs come from a man aged 45-60 years who had recovered from COVID-19.

The rearrangement joins TRBV19 to TRBJ1-6; 7 positions agree with TRBD1. The length of the CDR3 is 14 residues. Unmatched junction bases numbered 11, after V lost 3 bases and J lost 15 bases. Germline CDR1 LNHDA, CDR2 SQIVND (reference sequence). Here the CDR3 reads CASSIGTAPFLLHF. The DNA for the CDR3 is TGTGCCAGTAGTATCGGGACAGCCCCTTTCCTCCTCCACTTT.

V gene TRBV28 combines with J gene TRBJ2-2, with D hard to call. Per the germline V gene, CDR1 is MDHEN and CDR2 is SYDVKM. The V end was cut by 5 bases, the J end by 10 bases, with 11 bases between. The CDR3 extends over 12 amino acids. CDR3 protein: CASSTRLLELFF. CDR3 DNA sequence: TGTGCCAGCAGTACCAGGTTATTGGAGCTGTTTTTT.

The sample holds a few counts of this clone. The chain has TRBV28 and TRBJ1-4; D is perhaps TRBD1 (6 bases). CDR3 length: 15 amino acids. Trimming removed 5 bases from V and 9 bases from J, with 19 bases in between. Germline V CDR1 and CDR2: MDHEN, SYDVKM. CDR3 bases: TGTGCCAGCAGTGAATTTACAGGGATCAACAAAAAACTGTTTTTT. This gives the protein CASSEFTGINKKLFF. Variable domain in full (rest from reference TRBV28 and TRBJ1-4): DVKVTQSSRYLVKRTGEKVFLECVQDMDHENMFWYRQDPGLGLRLIYFSYDVKMKEKGDIPEGYSVSREKKERFSLILESASTNQTSMYLCASSEFTGINKKLFFGSGTQLSVL.

V and J are TRBV6-2 or TRBV6-3 and TRBJ1-3; D is unclear. The CDR3 is made up of 13 amino acids. Germline V gene lookup returns CDR1 MNHEY and CDR2 SVGEGT. Trimming removed 5 bases at V and 2 bases at J, with 7 bases between. The chain's CDR3 is CASSQAPGNTIYF. DNA for the CDR3: TGTGCCAGCAGTCAGGCTCCTGGAAACACCATATATTTT.

J is TRBJ1-6 and V is TRBV3-1 (or the pseudogene TRBV3-2); D gene unclear. Trimming took off 1 base at V and 9 bases at J, with 16 bases between the two ends. This CDR3 spans 16 amino acids. Germline loops: CDR1 LGHDT, CDR2 YNNKEL (reference sequence). The DNA of the CDR3 is TGTGCCAGCAGCCAAGCCCCCGGGGTAAAGCTTTCACCCCTCCACTTT. As protein: CASSQAPGVKLSPLHF.

The chain is built from TRBV3-1 (or the pseudogene TRBV3-2) and TRBJ1-3; no definite D call. CDR1 and CDR2 (germline): LGHDT, YNNKEL (reference sequence). V was shortened by 0 bases and J by 2 bases, with 14 bases between the two germline ends. The CDR3 spans 17 residues. The CDR3 DNA sequence: TGTGCCAGCAGCCAAGACCCGACGGGTTCCACTGGAAACACCATATATTTT. It translates to CASSQDPTGSTGNTIYF.

The chain joins TRBV27 to TRBJ1-3; D is perhaps TRBD1 (5 bases). The CDR3 contains 14 residues. CDR1 and CDR2 (germline): MNHEY, SMNVEV (reference sequence). V was cut by 2 bases and J by 5 bases, with 10 bases left in between. The CDR3 DNA is TGTGCCAGCAGTTTACGGGGGTCTCGAAACACCATATATTTT. This codes for CASSLRGSRNTIYF.

The chain combines TRBV7-3 with TRBJ2-3; D not resolved. This CDR3 has 14 amino acids. Germline CDR1 reads SGHTA; CDR2 reads FQGTGA. V was trimmed by 5 bases and J by 1 base, leaving 10 bases between them. CDR3: CASSQFPGTDTQYF. CDR3 coding DNA: TGTGCCAGCAGCCAATTCCCGGGCACAGATACGCAGTATTTT.

This clone counts as large. V usage is TRBV28 and J usage is TRBJ1-1, with 7 positions matching TRBD1. Germline CDR1 reads MDHEN; CDR2 reads SYDVKM. V dropped 4 bases and J dropped 0; count of bases not matched to a gene: 5. The CDR3 length is 15 residues. In DNA, the CDR3 is TGTGCCAGCAGTTATACACAGGGGTTGAACACTGAAGCTTTCTTT. Translation: CASSYTQGLNTEAFF.

J is TRBJ2-7 and V is TRBV7-9; 8 positions agree with TRBD2. Germline V CDR1 and CDR2: SEHNR, FQNEAQ (reference sequence). The trim removed 1 base at V and 6 bases at J, leaving 5 bases unmatched. CDR3 length: 14 residues. The CDR3 sequence is CASSLGRAGVEQYF. DNA of the CDR3: TGTGCCAGCAGCTTAGGGAGAGCGGGAGTCGAGCAGTACTTC.

CDR3: CSADRTERSLSSYNEQFF. The CDR3 DNA reads TGCAGCGCGGACAGGACAGAGCGATCCCTAAGCTCCTACAATGAGCAGTTCTTC. The V and J genes are TRBV29-1 and TRBJ2-1, with 7 bases fitting TRBD1. Trimming at V came to 7 bases and at J to 0 bases, leaving 18 bases not matched to a gene. CDR1 and CDR2 (germline): SQVTM, ANQGSEA. There are 18 residues in the CDR3.

The chain combines TRBV5-1 with TRBJ1-1; 10 bases line up with TRBD1. Germline V gives CDR1 SGHRS, CDR2 YFSETQ. The CDR3 consists of 15 residues. Trimming at V came to 4 bases and at J to 5 bases, leaving 8 bases not matched to a gene. DNA of the CDR3: TGCGCCAGCAGCCGGCGACAGGGGGCGGAAACTGAAGCTTTCTTT. Translating it yields CASSRRQGAETEAFF.

The count of this clone is one. The chain employs TRBV19 and TRBJ1-6; no clear D. Trimming took 6 bases from V and 0 from J, leaving 12 bases between them. CDR1 is LNHDA and CDR2 is SQIVND in the germline V gene (reference sequence). The CDR3 extends over 16 amino acids. This CDR3 is CASSEGPLSYNSPLHF. DNA of the CDR3: TGTGCCAGTAGCGAGGGTCCCCTCTCCTATAATTCACCCCTCCACTTT.

This chain joins TRBV6-5 and TRBJ2-5; 10 nucleotides line up with TRBD2. This CDR3 spans 16 amino acids. With 1 base clipped from V and 4 bases from J, the junction kept 6 bases outside the gene matches. Per germline, CDR1 MNHEY and CDR2 SVGAGI. The CDR3 reads CASSYLLAGVGETQYF. For the CDR3, the DNA is TGTGCCAGCAGTTACTTGCTAGCGGGGGTGGGAGAGACCCAGTACTTC.

The chain couples TRBV4-3 to TRBJ2-1; 12 nucleotides match TRBD1. CDR1 is LGHNA, CDR2 YSLEER, per germline. The CDR3 contains 15 residues. V dropped 5 bases and J dropped 6; count of bases not matched to a gene: 5. CDR3 sequence reads: CASSTGTGGFNEQFF. The CDR3 coding sequence is TGCGCCAGCAGCACCGGGACAGGGGGCTTCAATGAGCAGTTCTTC.

This sequence joins TRBV18 and TRBJ1-2; 10 bases match TRBD1. The germline gives CDR1 KGHSH, CDR2 LQKENI. The CDR3 is 18 amino acids. With 4 bases clipped from V and 7 bases from J, the junction kept 18 bases outside the gene matches. DNA for the CDR3: TGTGCCAGCTCACAGGGACAGGGGCGACAAATCCCCATATCTGGCTACACCTTC. Translation: CASSQGQGRQIPISGYTF.

The V and J genes are TRBV6-2 or TRBV6-3 and TRBJ2-5; 7 nucleotides match TRBD1. The germline V gene has CDR1 MNHEY and CDR2 SVGEGT. Trimming took 5 bases from V and 4 from J; bases not matched to a gene: 16. CDR3 length: 17 residues. This CDR3 is CASSTGQEIKWGETQYF. The CDR3 DNA follows: TGTGCCAGCAGTACCGGACAGGAGATCAAGTGGGGAGAGACCCAGTACTTC.

In this sample, this clone turned up a few times. This chain links TRBV28 with TRBJ2-7; a weak D match, TRBD1 (7 bases). Germline CDR1 and CDR2: MDHEN and SYDVKM. The CDR3 contains 14 residues. Trimming took 5 bases from V and 0 from J, leaving 11 bases between them. DNA of the CDR3: TGTGCCAGCAGTGGCGGGACAGTCTCCTACGAGCAGTACTTC. Encoded protein: CASSGGTVSYEQYF.

The CDR3 spells CASSQLYDAENSPLHF. The CDR3 nucleotides are TGTGCCAGCAGCCAACTATACGATGCTGAGAATTCACCCCTCCACTTT. This chain uses TRBV4-2 with TRBJ1-6; D not resolved. Germline CDR1 LGHNA, CDR2 YNFKEQ. Trimming left V 2 bases short and J 7 bases short, with 15 bases between. The length of the CDR3 is 16 residues.

The gene calls are TRBV27 and TRBJ1-2; maybe TRBD1 (5 bases). V was pared by 0 bases and J by 2 bases, with 19 bases between. Germline CDR1 MNHEY, CDR2 SMNVEV (reference sequence). This CDR3 region has 18 residues. CDR3: CASSLSLGWQGGNYGYTF. The CDR3 DNA reads TGTGCCAGCAGTTTATCGCTCGGGTGGCAGGGAGGCAACTATGGCTACACCTTC.

This chain connects TRBV15 to TRBJ2-5; 9 bases are a match to TRBD2. The CDR3 has 17 residues. The germline V gene encodes CDR1 LNHNV and CDR2 YYDKDF (reference sequence). With 1 base clipped from V and 0 bases from J, the junction kept 6 bases outside the gene matches. The chain's CDR3 is CATSRGGAGGYQETQYF. The CDR3 DNA sequence: TGTGCCACCAGCAGAGGTGGAGCGGGGGGCTACCAAGAGACCCAGTACTTC.

The chain carries TRBV27 and TRBJ2-3, with TRBD1 identical over 10 bases. The CDR3 is 17 amino acids. Germline V CDR1 and CDR2: MNHEY, SMNVEV (reference sequence). Trimming removed 2 bases from V and 2 bases from J; junction bases left unmatched: 7. The CDR3 reads CASSLKRDRGDTDTQYF. CDR3 in DNA: TGTGCCAGCAGTTTAAAAAGGGACAGGGGAGACACAGATACGCAGTATTTT.

The chain joins TRBV5-6 to TRBJ1-2; a weak D match, TRBD1 (6 bases). Germline V lookup: CDR1 SGHDT, CDR2 YYEEEE. Trimming pared 4 bases from V and 8 bases from J, leaving 21 bases between. This CDR3 is built from 15 residues. The CDR3 here is CASSPDFRGTGGYTF. The CDR3 region has the DNA TGTGCCAGCAGCCCGGACTTCAGGGGCACGGGGGGCTACACCTTC.

This clone was counted a few times. V gene TRBV7-2 combines with J gene TRBJ2-5; maybe TRBD2 (6 bases). Trimming left V 5 bases short and J 3 bases short, with 19 bases between. CDR3 size: 16 residues. Germline V CDR1 and CDR2: SGHTA, FQGNSA. CDR3 region: CASSPSGGAGKETQYF. CDR3 coding DNA: TGTGCCAGCAGCCCCTCTGGGGGTGCGGGGAAAGAGACCCAGTACTTC.

The chain couples TRBV6-4 to TRBJ1-5, with D unresolved. With 6 bases removed from V and 9 bases from J, the gap between germline ends came to 15 bases. The CDR3 has 13 amino acids. CDR1 is MRHNA, CDR2 SNTAGT, per germline. The CDR3 DNA reads TGTGCCAGCAGGGAGTCCGGGATGCGGCCCCAGCATTTT. It yields the protein CASRESGMRPQHF.

This chain links TRBV7-8 with TRBJ1-4; D is ambiguous. This CDR3 is built from 15 residues. The germline V and J ends were trimmed by 1 base and 4 bases, with 10 bases remaining between them. Germline loops: CDR1 SGHVS, CDR2 FQNEAQ. CDR3 residues: CASSLVAVLNEKLFF. In DNA form, the CDR3 reads TGTGCCAGCAGCTTAGTGGCAGTCCTTAATGAAAAACTGTTTTTT.

This clone was observed a single time. The chain joins TRBV5-6 to TRBJ2-3; 7 bases are shared with TRBD2. The CDR3 is 16 amino acids. Germline V CDR1 and CDR2: SGHDT, YYEEEE. Trimming removed 6 bases from V and 1 base from J; junction bases left unmatched: 11. For the CDR3, the DNA is TGTGCCAGCATCAACCGGCCGCTAGCGGGCACAGATACGCAGTATTTT. Translation: CASINRPLAGTDTQYF.